A single sample gave rise to the 5 T cell receptor beta chains below, sequenced in a study of CD8+CD57+ T cells in acquired aplastic anemia. Investigators profiled TCR beta VDJ and CDR3 from genomic DNA template. MiXCR, applied by TCRdb to the reads, yields one record per CDR3 protein. The table records about 220,000 distinct CDR3 sequences, roughly 35% of them present only once. Source material: sorted CD4+, CD8+, or CD8+CD57+ T cells (not recorded which) from PBMCs. The receptors come from a human donor in good health, serving as a control.

The table lists this clonotype with many counts. The chain couples TRBV24-1 to TRBJ1-6; the D gene is possibly TRBD1 (6 bases). CDR1 and CDR2 (germline): KGHDR, SFDVKD. Trimming left V 4 bases short and J 11 bases short, with 14 bases between. The CDR3 extends over 14 amino acids. The CDR3 coding sequence is TGTGCCACCAGTGACCTGACAGGTTGGCCACCCCTCCACTTT. Translated, it gives CATSDLTGWPPLHF.

This chain joins TRBV6-1 and TRBJ1-2; D unresolved. Trimming left V 8 bases short and J 2 bases short, with 21 bases between. CDR1 MNHNS and CDR2 SASEGT come from the germline V gene. This CDR3 is 16 amino acids long. In DNA form, the CDR3 reads TGTGCCAGCCGGAGACAAAGGGAGAACCTAAACTATGGCTACACCTTC. It translates to CASRRQRENLNYGYTF.

Ten or more counts support this clonotype. This rearrangement joins TRBV10-2 to TRBJ1-6; weak D call: TRBD1 (6 bases). The V end was cut by 6 bases, the J end by 1 base, with 13 bases between. This CDR3 is built from 16 residues. The germline V gene has CDR1 WSHSY and CDR2 SAAADI. DNA of the CDR3: TGCGCCAGCAGGCCTGCGGGGGCATCCTATAATTCACCCCTCCACTTT. Protein sequence: CASRPAGASYNSPLHF.

This clonotype was seen repeatedly, ten times or more. This chain links TRBV7-2 with TRBJ2-7, with no clear D. Germline V gene sequence: CDR1 SGHTA, CDR2 FQGNSA. V lost 5 bases to trimming and J lost 6 bases, with 11 bases between them. This CDR3 comprises 12 residues. Here the CDR3 DNA reads TGTGCCAGCAGCCCCCGGTTTAGCGAGCAGTACTTC. This sequence encodes CASSPRFSEQYF.

This clonotype was seen ten or more times. The chain combines TRBV7-2 with TRBJ1-6; D is possibly TRBD1 (6 bases). V was shortened by 5 bases and J by 7 bases, with 15 bases between the two germline ends. CDR1 and CDR2 from the germline V gene are SGHTA and FQGNSA. This CDR3 is built from 15 residues. Here the CDR3 reads CASSGLRGPNSPLHF. CDR3 sequence (DNA): TGTGCCAGCAGCGGACTCAGGGGTCCGAATTCACCCCTCCACTTT. Variable domain in full (rest from reference TRBV7-2 and TRBJ1-6): GAGVSQSPSNKVTEKGKDVELRCDPISGHTALYWYRQSLGQGLEFLIYFQGNSAPDKSGLPSDRFSAERTGGSVSTLTIQRTQQEDSAVYLCASSGLRGPNSPLHFGNGTRLTVT.